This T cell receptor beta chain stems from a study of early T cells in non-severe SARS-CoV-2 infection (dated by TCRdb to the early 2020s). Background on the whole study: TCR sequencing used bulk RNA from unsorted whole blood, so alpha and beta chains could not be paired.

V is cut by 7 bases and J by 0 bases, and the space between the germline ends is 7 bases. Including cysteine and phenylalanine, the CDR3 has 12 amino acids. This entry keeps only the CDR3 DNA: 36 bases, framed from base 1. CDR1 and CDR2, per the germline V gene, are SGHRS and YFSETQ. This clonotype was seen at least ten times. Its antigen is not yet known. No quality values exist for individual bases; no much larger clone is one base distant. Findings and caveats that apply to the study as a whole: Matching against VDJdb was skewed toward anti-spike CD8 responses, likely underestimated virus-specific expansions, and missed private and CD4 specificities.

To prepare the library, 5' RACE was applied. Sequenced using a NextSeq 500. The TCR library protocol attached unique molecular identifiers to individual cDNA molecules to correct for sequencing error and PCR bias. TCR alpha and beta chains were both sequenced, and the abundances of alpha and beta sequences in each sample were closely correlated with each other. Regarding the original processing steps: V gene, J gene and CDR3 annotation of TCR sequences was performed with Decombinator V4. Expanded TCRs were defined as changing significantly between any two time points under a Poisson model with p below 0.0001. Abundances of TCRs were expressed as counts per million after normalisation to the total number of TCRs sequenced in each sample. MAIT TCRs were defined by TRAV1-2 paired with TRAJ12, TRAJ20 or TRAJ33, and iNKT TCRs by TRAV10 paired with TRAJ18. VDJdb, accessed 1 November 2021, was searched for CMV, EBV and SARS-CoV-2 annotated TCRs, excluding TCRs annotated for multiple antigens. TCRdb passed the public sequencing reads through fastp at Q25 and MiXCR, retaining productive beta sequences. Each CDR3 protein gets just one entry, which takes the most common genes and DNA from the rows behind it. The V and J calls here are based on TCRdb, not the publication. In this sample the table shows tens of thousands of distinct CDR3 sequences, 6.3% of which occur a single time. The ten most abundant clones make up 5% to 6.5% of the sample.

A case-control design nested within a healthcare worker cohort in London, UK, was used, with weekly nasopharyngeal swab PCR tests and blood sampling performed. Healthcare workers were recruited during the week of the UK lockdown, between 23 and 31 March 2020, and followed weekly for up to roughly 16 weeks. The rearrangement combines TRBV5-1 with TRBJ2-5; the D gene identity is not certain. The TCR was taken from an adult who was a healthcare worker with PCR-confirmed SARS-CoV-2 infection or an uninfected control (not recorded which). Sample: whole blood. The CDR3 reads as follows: CASCQDQETQYF. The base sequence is TGCGCCAGCTGCCAGGACCAAGAGACCCAGTACTTC.